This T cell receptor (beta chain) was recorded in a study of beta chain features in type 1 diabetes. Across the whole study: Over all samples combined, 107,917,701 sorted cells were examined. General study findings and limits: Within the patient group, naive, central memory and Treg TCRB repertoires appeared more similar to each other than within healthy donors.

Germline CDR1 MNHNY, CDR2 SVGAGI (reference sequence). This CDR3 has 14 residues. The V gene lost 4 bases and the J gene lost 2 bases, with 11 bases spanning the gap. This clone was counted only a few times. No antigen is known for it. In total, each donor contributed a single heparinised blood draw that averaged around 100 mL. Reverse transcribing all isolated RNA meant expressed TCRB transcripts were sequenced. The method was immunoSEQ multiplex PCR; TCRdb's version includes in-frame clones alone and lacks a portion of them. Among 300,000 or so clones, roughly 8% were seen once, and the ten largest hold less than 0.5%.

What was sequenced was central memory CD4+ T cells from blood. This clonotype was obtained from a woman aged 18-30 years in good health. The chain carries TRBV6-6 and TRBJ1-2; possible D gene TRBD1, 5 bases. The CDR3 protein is CASSFQGTNYGYTF. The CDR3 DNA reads TGTGCCAGCAGTTTTCAGGGTACCAACTATGGCTACACCTTC.